These T cell receptor beta chains were read from a single sample in a study of T cells in Graves' hyperthyroidism and ophthalmopathy. Using its own MiXCR run on the multiplex PCR reads, TCRdb lists one record per CDR3 protein. The sample yields under 300,000 distinct CDR3 sequences, roughly 15% seen once. The source material was blood. These receptors all come from a woman in her forties with Graves' hyperthyroidism. CDR3s include the opening cysteine and the closing phenylalanine or tryptophan. D genes are given only for firm matches. Rows give clone size only sometimes, using once, few, many, or a class for an expanded clone.

TRBD1 . TRBJ2-1 TRBV19 15 CASSLQRGLRSGQFF TGTGCCAGTAGTCTCCAAAGGGGGCTACGGTCTGGGCAGTTCTTC
. few TRBJ1-4 TRBV7-8 15 CASSDMGSFDEKLFF TGTGCCAGCAGCGATATGGGGAGTTTCGATGAAAAACTGTTTTTT
. many TRBJ1-5 TRBV6-1 15 CASSDPGGGSQPQHF TGTGCCAGCAGTGATCCTGGGGGGGGGAGTCAGCCCCAGCATTTT
TRBD2 . TRBJ2-1 TRBV2 14 CASRPLAGSGEQFF TGTGCCAGCAGGCCCCTAGCGGGATCCGGTGAGCAGTTCTTC
. many TRBJ1-2 TRBV6-1 14 CASSEGTSWGGYTF TGTGCCAGCAGTGAGGGGACTTCCTGGGGGGGCTACACCTTC
. many TRBJ1-3 TRBV2 16 CASSAEDSVRGNTIYF TGTGCCAGCAGTGCCGAGGACAGCGTGAGGGGAAACACCATATATTTT
. many TRBJ2-7 TRBV27 14 CASSLLYGNYEQYF TGTGCCAGCAGTTTATTATACGGGAACTACGAGCAGTACTTC
TRBD2 . TRBJ2-1 TRBV6-5 15 CASSYPAGGNNERFF TGTGCCAGCAGTTACCCAGCGGGAGGGAACAATGAGCGGTTCTTC
. many TRBJ1-2 TRBV6-5 14 CASSYGVENYGYTF TGTGCCAGCAGTTACGGGGTCGAGAACTATGGCTACACCTTC
. few TRBJ1-2 TRBV7-9 16 CASGLPWTQMRAGYTF TGTGCCAGCGGTTTGCCCTGGACACAGATGAGAGCTGGCTACACCTTC
. many TRBJ1-5 TRBV3-1 14 CASSQRDSNQPQHF TGTGCCAGCAGCCAGCGAGATAGCAATCAGCCCCAGCATTTT
TRBD2 many TRBJ2-2 TRBV7-2 14 CASRGVMNTGELFF TGTGCCAGCCGGGGGGTCATGAACACCGGGGAGCTGTTTTTT
. few TRBJ1-2 TRBV4-1 15 CASSPRDGANYGYTF TGCGCCAGCAGCCCCCGGGACGGTGCTAACTATGGCTACACCTTC
TRBD1 many TRBJ2-3 TRBV7-9 15 CASSSDRGRGDTQYF TGTGCCAGCAGCTCTGACAGGGGGCGAGGAGATACGCAGTATTTT
TRBD2 many TRBJ2-2 TRBV20-1 14 CSAWTSGISGELFF TGCAGTGCTTGGACTAGCGGGATATCCGGGGAGCTGTTTTTT
. many TRBJ1-6 TRBV7-2 14 CASSPSGRETPLHF TGTGCCAGCAGCCCTTCGGGCAGAGAGACACCCCTCCACTTT
. . TRBJ1-4 TRBV27 16 CASSLTMTGAYEKLFF TGTGCCAGCAGTTTAACAATGACAGGTGCTTATGAAAAACTGTTTTTT
. many TRBJ2-7 TRBV28 15 CASSLGLTKDYEQYF TGTGCCAGCAGCCTTGGACTGACAAAGGACTACGAGCAGTACTTC
. many TRBJ2-7 TRBV28 15 CASRVRTGGIGEQYF TGTGCCAGCAGGGTCCGCACAGGTGGGATTGGGGAGCAGTACTTC
. few TRBJ2-7 TRBV27 16 CASSLLVVPRGDEQYF TGTGCCAGCAGCCTCTTAGTGGTCCCCAGGGGAGACGAGCAGTACTTC
TRBD2 few TRBJ2-2 TRBV24-1 17 CATSDVTSGRGTGELFF TGTGCCACCAGTGATGTGACTAGCGGGAGGGGGACCGGGGAGCTGTTTTTT
. many TRBJ1-1 TRBV13 11 CASSLGAMTFF TGTGCCAGCAGCTTAGGGGCTATGACTTTCTTT
. many TRBJ2-7 TRBV2 12 CASTADSYEQYF TGTGCCAGCACCGCGGACAGCTACGAGCAGTACTTC
. few TRBJ2-4 TRBV18 14 CASSTSSSKNIQYF TGTGCCAGCTCCACCAGTTCGAGTAAAAACATTCAGTACTTC
TRBD1 once TRBJ1-5 TRBV19 15 CASSIGDRASQPQHF TGTGCCAGTAGTATAGGGGACAGGGCTAGTCAGCCCCAGCATTTT
. many TRBJ2-2 TRBV2 14 CASSDRTYTGELFF TGTGCCAGCAGTGACCGGACTTACACCGGGGAGCTGTTTTTT
. few TRBJ1-1 TRBV4-1 19 CASSQERGPGRQTNTEAFF TGCGCCAGCAGCCAAGAAAGGGGTCCCGGGAGACAGACGAACACTGAAGCTTTCTTT
. many TRBJ1-1 TRBV19 15 CASSPRAWADTEAFF TGTGCCAGTAGTCCAAGGGCCTGGGCGGACACTGAAGCTTTCTTT
. many TRBJ2-7 TRBV12-3/TRBV12-4 18 CASSWVGDFPSEVYEQYF TGTGCCAGCAGTTGGGTGGGCGACTTCCCGTCAGAGGTCTACGAGCAGTACTTC
. many TRBJ1-5 TRBV30 14 CAWNPDTSNQPQHF TGTGCCTGGAATCCTGACACTAGCAATCAGCCCCAGCATTTT
. many TRBJ1-5 TRBV4-2 16 CASSQDPQGRGQPQHF TGTGCCAGCAGCCAAGATCCCCAGGGGCGAGGTCAGCCCCAGCATTTT
. many TRBJ2-1 TRBV12-3/TRBV12-4 15 CASSLHSPGYNEQFF TGTGCCAGCAGTTTACACTCGCCCGGGTACAATGAGCAGTTCTTC
. many TRBJ2-7 TRBV30 13 CAWSAPDSREQYF TGTGCCTGGAGTGCTCCAGATAGCAGGGAGCAGTACTTC
. many TRBJ2-7 TRBV27 14 CASSYRTGTYEQYF TGTGCCAGCAGTTACCGGACCGGAACCTACGAGCAGTACTTC
. few TRBJ2-6 TRBV19 16 CASSGHRVSGANVLTF TGTGCCAGTAGTGGACACAGGGTCTCTGGGGCCAACGTCCTGACTTTC
. few TRBJ2-1 TRBV5-6 16 CASSLAGESSYNEQFF TGTGCCAGCAGCTTGGCAGGGGAAAGCTCCTACAATGAGCAGTTCTTC
. many TRBJ1-5 TRBV14 18 CASSQPIKGVYSNQPQHF TGTGCCAGCAGCCAACCCATTAAAGGGGTTTATAGCAATCAGCCCCAGCATTTT
TRBD2 many TRBJ2-2 TRBV7-9 13 CASGLAGTGELFF TGTGCCAGCGGACTAGCGGGTACCGGGGAGCTGTTTTTT
. many TRBJ1-1 TRBV12-3/TRBV12-4 16 CASSPPPRRSNPEAFF TGTGCCAGCAGTCCCCCCCCGAGGAGGTCGAACCCTGAAGCTTTCTTT
. once TRBJ2-6 TRBV28 15 CASTPILAGANVLTF TGTGCCAGCACCCCGATTCTAGCTGGGGCCAACGTCCTGACTTTC
. . TRBJ2-1 TRBV20-1 14 CSAKAGFAYNEQFF TGCAGTGCTAAAGCGGGTTTTGCCTACAATGAGCAGTTCTTC
TRBD1 . TRBJ2-7 TRBV20-1 14 CSARWDRRDYEQYF TGCAGTGCTAGATGGGACAGGAGGGACTACGAGCAGTACTTC
. . TRBJ1-5 TRBV25-1 20 CASSESLFETELPGNQPQHF TGTGCCAGCAGTGAATCCCTCTTCGAGACAGAGCTTCCTGGCAATCAGCCCCAGCATTTT
. many TRBJ2-1 TRBV24-1 13 CATSLGGGNEQFF TGTGCCACCAGTTTAGGGGGTGGGAATGAGCAGTTCTTC
. many TRBJ1-1 TRBV27 11 CASSQGLEAFF TGTGCCAGCAGCCAGGGTCTGGAAGCTTTCTTT
TRBD1 . TRBJ2-3 TRBV24-1 16 CATSDWDRGPTDTQYF TGTGCCACCAGTGATTGGGACAGGGGCCCCACAGATACGCAGTATTTT
TRBD1 many TRBJ1-5 TRBV3-1 18 CASREQLPPGQVNQPQHF TGTGCCAGCAGGGAACAACTCCCCCCGGGACAGGTCAATCAGCCCCAGCATTTT
. . TRBJ2-7 TRBV28 11 CASSLSAEQYF TGTGCCAGCAGTTTATCGGCGGAGCAGTACTTC
TRBD2 . TRBJ2-1 TRBV19 17 CASNPAGLAGGENEQFF TGTGCCAGTAACCCCGCCGGACTAGCGGGAGGAGAGAATGAGCAGTTCTTC
TRBD1 . TRBJ1-4 TRBV27 16 CASSSPTGGAEEKLFF TGTGCCAGCAGTTCGCCCACAGGGGGCGCGGAGGAAAAACTGTTTTTT
. many TRBJ1-5 TRBV18 14 CASSPTSQGSSQHF TGTGCCAGCTCTCCAACATCGCAGGGCTCGTCCCAGCATTTT